This T cell receptor beta chain was sequenced for a study of response to subunit inactivated influenza vaccine. TCRdb redid the calling of the RT-PCR reads with MiXCR, one entry per CDR3 protein. The data show over 450,000 distinct CDR3 sequences, 10% to 15% seen once. Study observations and caveats: Authors suggested each seasonal influenza vaccination recruits few new T cells.

This clonotype was recorded at least ten times. The antigen is not known. The CDR3 length is 15 residues. J was trimmed by 1 base and V by 1 base; bases with no gene match: 2. Per the germline V gene, CDR1 is LGHNA and CDR2 is YSLEER. The source material was PBMCs from blood, sampled 35 to 45 days after vaccination. The receptor comes from a man aged 50-60 years who received an inactivated influenza vaccine. The rearrangement uses TRBV4-3 and TRBJ2-3; 7 bases match TRBD1. In nucleotides, the CDR3 is TGCGCCAGCAGCCAAGTCACAGGGGGCACAGATACGCAGTATTTT. It specifies CASSQVTGGTDTQYF.